Described below is a single T cell receptor (beta chain) sequence and its context. The antigen is not known. Conversion of TCR transcripts into cDNA relied on 5'RACE template switching, which added a universal primer site and UMIs. Using its own MiXCR run on the 5' RACE reads, TCRdb lists one record per CDR3 protein. Of about 580,000 distinct CDR3 sequences in the sample, roughly a sixth were seen once. The data stem from a study of T cells after yellow fever vaccination. Study-level points and caveats: Overlap between CD4 and CD8 compartments was detected for a small share of clonotypes. Though weaker, the secondary response peaked faster, on day 5 versus 15.

Between the trimmed V and J ends, which lost 5 bases and 4 bases, there was a span of 15 bases. The germline V gene has CDR1 SGHTA and CDR2 FQGNSA. CDR3 size: 15 residues. The chain joins TRBV7-2 to TRBJ1-3; D is unresolved. The sequences come from PBMCs, collected about 5 days after the first yellow fever vaccination. This receptor was obtained from a man aged 18 to 29 who received the YFV17D yellow fever vaccine. CDR3 region: CASSPLWTRGNTIYF. CDR3 coding DNA: TGTGCCAGCAGCCCCCTATGGACTCGCGGAAACACCATATATTTT.